The T cell receptor (beta chain) described here comes from a study of T cell clonotyping in hematopoietic cell transplantation. The CDR3 consists of 13 residues. The V gene lost 4 bases and the J gene lost 4 bases, with 10 bases spanning the gap. CDR1 and CDR2 (germline): SGHAT, FQNNGV. Libraries were prepared by immunoSEQ multiplex PCR; TCRdb keeps only in-frame clonotypes and omits some of them. This repertoire shows more than 7,000 clones, almost 85% found once; its top ten account for roughly a third. To note about this clone: As yet, its antigen is unknown.

Study findings and constraints: Higher Inverse Simpson Index values in graft donor and pretransplant recipient predicted broader posttransplant TCR diversity. Without cell sorting, CD4 versus CD8 contributions remain unresolved.

The chain uses TRBV11-2 and TRBJ1-1; D is undetermined. Sample: PBMCs, taken 180 days after allogeneic stem cell transplant. This TCR derives from a female patient under 45 who had an allogeneic stem cell transplant, so the T cells may come from the graft donor. Some clones in this sample may be carry-over from other donors' samples. CDR3 coding DNA: TGTGCCAGCAGCTGGGAGGGATCCACTGAAGCTTTCTTT. As protein: CASSWEGSTEAFF.